Below, 15 T cell receptor beta chains from the same sample are listed, as sequenced in a study of T cell repertoires in cytomegalovirus infection. In TCRdb, the reads were re-called with MiXCR into one record per CDR3 protein. The sample gives about 150,000 distinct CDR3 sequences, around 22% of which show up once; 9.5% to 12% is in the top ten. Sequenced input: PBMCs. The receptors come from a human donor in good health (CMV status not recorded). Some clones in this sample may be carry-over from other donors' samples.

This sequence joins TRBV6-6 and TRBJ2-7, with a tentative D call TRBD2 (5 bases). In germline, CDR1 is MNHNY, CDR2 SVGAGI (reference sequence). Trimming stripped 2 bases from V and 2 bases from J, with 10 bases between. The CDR3 sequence is 14 residues long. CDR3 in amino acids: CASSYDGETYEQYF. CDR3 bases: TGTGCCAGCAGTTACGACGGGGAAACCTACGAGCAGTACTTC.

The chain couples TRBV7-9 to TRBJ2-5; D might be TRBD1 (6 bases). The CDR3 is 15 residues long. Trimming stripped 5 bases from V and 2 bases from J, with 15 bases between. CDR1 is SEHNR, CDR2 FQNEAQ, per germline (reference sequence). CDR3 DNA sequence: TGTGCCAGCAGCCCATACGGGACACATCAAGAGACCCAGTACTTC. This translates into CASSPYGTHQETQYF.

The chain combines TRBV5-1 with TRBJ2-7; TRBD1 agrees at 7 bases. J was trimmed by 7 bases and V by 2 bases; bases with no gene match: 9. The CDR3 runs to 14 residues. Germline V CDR1 and CDR2: SGHRS, YFSETQ. The CDR3, as DNA: TGCGCCAGCAGCTTAGGGACAGCGCATGGGGAGCAGTACTTC. Its translation: CASSLGTAHGEQYF.

This chain uses TRBV7-2 with TRBJ1-1, with D unresolved. Trimming removed 5 bases from V and 5 bases from J, with 15 bases in between. The CDR3 has 14 amino acids. The germline gives CDR1 SGHTA, CDR2 FQGNSA. The CDR3 nucleotides are TGTGCCAGCAGCCCCCGATTGGGCGGGACTGAAGCTTTCTTT. This sequence encodes CASSPRLGGTEAFF.

This clonotype was recorded at least ten times. V usage is TRBV7-8 and J usage is TRBJ2-5; the D gene is possibly TRBD2 (5 bases). This CDR3 region has 13 residues. From germline, CDR1 is SGHVS and CDR2 FQNEAQ. V lost 5 bases and J 3 bases, leaving 10 bases between the germline ends. The DNA for the CDR3 is TGTGCCAGCAGCCGGATGACTAAAGAGACCCAGTACTTC. It translates to CASSRMTKETQYF.

As concerns this clonotype: A read error may explain this, as a much larger clone is one base away. The CDR3 nucleotides read TGTGCCAGCCGCTTAGGTCGGACAGGGCAGGAGCAGTACTTC. Translation gives CASRLGRTGQEQYF. The J gene is TRBJ2-7, the V gene TRBV7-9; 8 bases agree with TRBD1. The CDR3 loop spans 14 amino acids. Germline V gene data show CDR1 as SEHNR and CDR2 as FQNEAQ (reference sequence).

This chain uses TRBV14 with TRBJ2-1; D is undetermined. The CDR3 totals 11 residues. V shed 4 bases and J shed 10 bases, with 8 bases lying between them. Germline CDR1 and CDR2: SGHDN and FVKESK. The CDR3 protein is CASSPLTEQFF. CDR3 DNA: TGTGCCAGCAGCCCTTTGACGGAGCAGTTCTTC.

The chain links TRBV5-6 to TRBJ1-1; D might be TRBD1 (5 bases). The CDR3 contains 17 residues. From germline, CDR1 is SGHDT and CDR2 YYEEEE. V was shortened by 1 base and J by 2 bases, with 18 bases between the two germline ends. The CDR3 DNA follows: TGTGCCAGCAGCTTGTCGGGGGTATATCGAGATAACACTGAAGCTTTCTTT. It yields the protein CASSLSGVYRDNTEAFF.

The chain recombines TRBV20-1 with TRBJ1-5, with 9 bases fitting TRBD1. With V trimmed by 3 bases and J by 6 bases, 12 bases remained unmatched. The CDR3 runs 16 residues. Germline CDR1 and CDR2: DFQATT and SNEGSKA (reference sequence). CDR3 bases: TGCAGTGCTAGCAATTTACAGGGGGCGGGGGGTCAGCCCCAGCATTTT. Protein: CSASNLQGAGGQPQHF.

The chain links TRBV29-1 to TRBJ2-1; 7 positions match TRBD2. The CDR3 covers 11 residues. After removal of 5 bases from V and 9 bases from J, the junction contained 4 bases not matched to a gene. Germline V gives CDR1 SQVTM, CDR2 ANQGSEA. The CDR3 DNA is TGCAGCGTTCCGGGGGGACGTGAGCAGTTCTTC. This codes for CSVPGGREQFF.

Regarding this clonotype: This may be a read error, as it is one base from a much larger clone. The V gene is TRBV11-3, the J gene TRBJ2-2; D is unclear. This CDR3 has 13 amino acids. Germline V gene data show CDR1 as SGHNT and CDR2 as YENEEA. The V and J ends lost 3 bases and 8 bases respectively, with 10 bases between them. CDR3 loop: CASSFGNPGELFF. CDR3 coding DNA: TGTGCCAGCAGCTTTGGGAATCCGGGGGAGCTGTTTTTT. Full variable domain (rest looked up from reference TRBV11-3 and TRBJ2-2): EAGVVQSPRYKIIEKKQPVAFWCNPISGHNTLYWYLQNLGQGPELLIRYENEEAVDDSQLPKDRFSAERLKGVDSTLKIQPAELGDSAVYLCASSFGNPGELFFGEGSRLTVL.

This clonotype has more than one count but fewer than ten. The chain has TRBV20-1 and TRBJ2-7; 8 bases agree with TRBD1. The CDR3 contains 14 residues. Germline V CDR1 and CDR2: DFQATT, SNEGSKA (reference sequence). V shed 5 bases, J shed 7 bases, and the junction held 13 bases outside the gene matches. The CDR3 DNA reads TGCAGTGCTGCTCCGGACAGGGAATTCCGGGAGCAGTACTTC. Encoded protein: CSAAPDREFREQYF.

The chain combines TRBV4-3 with TRBJ2-5; tentative D call: TRBD2 (7 bases). The CDR3 totals 17 residues. V was clipped by 0 bases and J by 2 bases, with 16 bases between them. Germline-derived CDR1 and CDR2 are LGHNA and YSLEER. The chain's CDR3 is CASSQEGGGRAQETQYF. Here the CDR3 DNA reads TGCGCCAGCAGCCAAGAAGGGGGAGGGCGGGCACAAGAGACCCAGTACTTC.

The chain uses TRBV28 and TRBJ2-7, with 11 bases fitting TRBD2. The V segment lost 4 bases and the J segment 3 bases; nucleotides outside the gene matches: 2. The CDR3 has 14 amino acids. Germline V gene sequence: CDR1 MDHEN, CDR2 SYDVKM. The CDR3 here is CASSSSGRSYEQYF. In DNA, the CDR3 is TGTGCCAGCAGTTCTAGCGGGAGGAGCTACGAGCAGTACTTC.

As to this clonotype: A read error may explain this, as a much larger clone is one base away. V usage is TRBV7-2 and J usage is TRBJ2-7; 11 bases agree with TRBD2. The CDR3 is made up of 15 amino acids. CDR1 and CDR2 from the germline V gene are SGHTA and FQGNSA. Trimming removed 7 bases from V and 2 bases from J; junction bases left unmatched: 7. The CDR3 nucleotides read TGTGCCAGCAACTTTGGACTAGCGGGTCCCTACGAGCAGTACTTC. It translates to CASNFGLAGPYEQYF. The full variable domain, in which reference TRBV7-2 and TRBJ2-7 provide the parts outside the CDR3, is GAGVSQSPSNKVTEKGKDVELRCDPISGHTALYWYRQSLGQGLEFLIYFQGNSAPDKSGLPSDRFSAERTGGSVSTLTIQRTQQEDSAVYLCASNFGLAGPYEQYFGPGTRLTVT.